This T cell receptor (beta chain) was recovered during a study of blood T cell repertoires in COVID-19. Study-level background: The origin of the acute and convalescent COVID-19 samples was the United States, Italy and Spain. The analysed material was cDNA or gDNA that came from T cells, B-cell-depleted T cells, or PBMCs.

The germline V gene encodes CDR1 SNHLY and CDR2 FYNNEI. J gave up 0 bases and V 7 bases, and 6 bases lay outside the gene matches. CDR3 size: 15 residues. Per the original data handling: From reference gene primer amplification, estimates of nucleated cell counts were derived. The assay was immunoSEQ multiplex PCR, and TCRdb's table has in-frame clones only and misses some. V and J calls and clone size are copied from that table; D and trimming were computed from the DNA. The sample records about 75,000 clones, 80% to 90% being singletons. Sequencing was done on a sample of peripheral blood. V is TRBV2 and J is TRBJ2-1, with 7 nucleotides matching TRBD1. The clonotype was recovered from a woman in her forties or fifties with acute or convalescent COVID-19. CDR3 sequence: CASNTGTVSYNEQFF. In nucleotides, the CDR3 is TGTGCCAGCAACACCGGGACAGTCTCCTACAATGAGCAGTTCTTC. Using reference TRBV2 and TRBJ2-1 for the parts outside the CDR3, the full variable domain is EPEVTQTPSHQVTQMGQEVILRCVPISNHLYFYWYRQILGQKVEFLVSFYNNEISEKSEIFDDQFSVERPDGSNFTLKIRSTKLEDSAMYFCASNTGTVSYNEQFFGPGTRLTVL.